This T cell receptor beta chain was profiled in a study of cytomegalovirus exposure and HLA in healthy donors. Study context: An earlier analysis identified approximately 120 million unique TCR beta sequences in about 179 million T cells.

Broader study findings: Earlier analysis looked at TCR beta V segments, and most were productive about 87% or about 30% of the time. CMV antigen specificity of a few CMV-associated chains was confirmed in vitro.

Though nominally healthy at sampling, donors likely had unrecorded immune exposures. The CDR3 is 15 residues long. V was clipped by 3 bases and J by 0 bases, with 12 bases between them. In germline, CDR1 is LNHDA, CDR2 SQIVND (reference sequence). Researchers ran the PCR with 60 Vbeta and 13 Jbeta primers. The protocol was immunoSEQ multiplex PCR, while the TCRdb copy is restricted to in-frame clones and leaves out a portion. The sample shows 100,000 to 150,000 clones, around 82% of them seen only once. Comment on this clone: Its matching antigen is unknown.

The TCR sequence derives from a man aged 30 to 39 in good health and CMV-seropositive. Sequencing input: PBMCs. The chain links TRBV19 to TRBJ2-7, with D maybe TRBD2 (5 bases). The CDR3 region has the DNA TGTGCCAGTAGTATCGCGGGTGGTGGCTCCTACGAGCAGTACTTC. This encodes CASSIAGGGSYEQYF.